The rows below give T cell receptor beta chains drawn from one sample of a study of blood T cells in healthy people across ages. TCRdb processed the 5' RACE reads anew with MiXCR; each CDR3 protein has one entry. The data show nearly 800,000 distinct CDR3 sequences, roughly 25% seen once. The sample was also reused in another study, on T cells of mothers and their children.

Sequences were obtained from blood. The receptor source for this set is a boy younger than 18 in good health. Both conserved end residues are part of each CDR3. A D gene is named only where the DNA matches it firmly. The listing skips clone size in some rows; elsewhere it reads once, few, many or a size class.

size,V,J,D,CDR3,DNA
few,TRBV5-1,TRBJ1-1,NA,CASSLDFPANTEAFF,TGCGCCAGCAGCTTGGATTTTCCCGCCAACACTGAAGCTTTCTTT
few,TRBV5-1,TRBJ2-5,NA,CASSPLGTQKTQYF,TGCGCCAGCAGCCCATTAGGGACCCAAAAGACCCAGTACTTC
NA,TRBV5-1,TRBJ2-5,NA,CASSWEGQIQETQYF,TGCGCCAGCAGCTGGGAGGGACAGATCCAAGAGACCCAGTACTTC
once,TRBV7-2,TRBJ1-2,NA,CASSPGRPEANYGYTF,TGTGCCAGCAGCCCAGGCAGACCCGAGGCTAACTATGGCTACACCTTC
many,TRBV18,TRBJ2-5,NA,CASSRTAQETQYF,TGTGCCAGCTCGCGGACAGCCCAAGAGACCCAGTACTTC
few,TRBV27,TRBJ2-1,NA,CASRNQGLGSYNEQFF,TGTGCCAGCAGGAACCAGGGCTTGGGCTCCTACAATGAGCAGTTCTTC
NA,TRBV29-1,TRBJ1-4,TRBD1,CSASSGGNEKLFF,TGCAGCGCATCATCAGGGGGCAATGAAAAACTGTTTTTT
few,TRBV29-1,TRBJ2-2,NA,CSAADLSGPSGELFF,TGCAGCGCTGCGGACCTCAGCGGGCCCTCCGGGGAGCTGTTTTTT
NA,TRBV29-1,TRBJ2-3,NA,CTTRGTSTDTQYF,TGCACCACAAGGGGGACTAGCACAGATACGCAGTATTTT
NA,TRBV4-3,TRBJ2-1,NA,CASSQAPLSSYTEQFF,TGCGCCAGCAGCCAAGCTCCCCTGAGCTCCTACACTGAGCAGTTCTTC
NA,TRBV29-1,TRBJ2-5,TRBD1,CSVSGTGNRETQYF,TGCAGCGTCTCCGGGACAGGGAATCGGGAGACCCAGTACTTC
NA,TRBV6-6,TRBJ2-1,TRBD1,CASSQGQRLDGQFF,TGTGCCAGCAGTCAGGGACAGAGGTTGGATGGGCAGTTCTTC
NA,TRBV28,TRBJ2-7,NA,CASSPLWAGALNEQYF,TGTGCCAGCAGTCCTCTTTGGGCAGGGGCCTTGAACGAGCAGTACTTC
many,TRBV24-1,TRBJ2-6,TRBD1,CATSDPGQGASGANVLTF,TGTGCCACCAGTGATCCGGGACAGGGGGCATCGGGGGCCAACGTCCTGACTTTC
NA,TRBV5-1,TRBJ1-4,TRBD1,CASSTQGDEKLFF,TGCGCCAGCAGCACCCAGGGGGATGAAAAACTGTTTTTT
NA,TRBV6-2/TRBV6-3,TRBJ2-7,NA,CASAGTGLTLLHNEQYF,TGTGCCAGCGCCGGTACGGGCTTAACACTCCTACACAACGAGCAGTACTTC
few,TRBV29-1,TRBJ2-5,NA,CSVEDSAGRGETQYF,TGCAGCGTTGAAGATTCGGCGGGCCGCGGAGAGACCCAGTACTTC
NA,TRBV5-1,TRBJ2-5,NA,CASSLEGGWPQETQYF,TGCGCCAGCAGCTTGGAAGGAGGTTGGCCCCAAGAGACCCAGTACTTC